This T cell receptor beta chain was identified during a study of blood T cells in healthy people across ages. On the study more broadly: Template-switching capture recovered about one barcoded beta molecule per two T cells.

Using a J-beta primer mix together with a sample-barcoded 5' primer, a second PCR was run for about 6 to 11 cycles. Each CDR3 protein is one row after TCRdb ran MiXCR on the 5' RACE reads. The sample shows 1.4 million or so distinct CDR3 sequences, approximately 39% of them seen only once. This receptor was identified in a woman under 30 in good health. Source material: blood.

The CDR3 sequence: CASTPGLAATYEQYF. For the CDR3, the DNA is TGTGCCAGCACCCCTGGACTAGCCGCGACTTACGAGCAGTACTTC. The chain uses TRBV11-1 and TRBJ2-7; TRBD2 aligns across 8 bases. V gave up 7 bases and J gave up 4 bases; unmatched junction bases: 12. The CDR3 is made up of 15 amino acids. CDR1 is SGHAT and CDR2 is FQDESV in the germline V gene (reference sequence).